These 15 T cell receptor beta chains came from one sample sequenced in a study of T cell repertoires in cytomegalovirus infection. Their antigen targets remain unknown. MiXCR, run by TCRdb on the reads, gives a single entry per CDR3 protein. The sample holds about 500,000 distinct CDR3 sequences, 30% to 40% seen once. Sample: cultured PBMCs, taken from culture after CMV antigen stimulation. These TCRs come from a human donor in good health (CMV status not recorded). Some clones in this sample may be carry-over from other donors' samples.

This clonotype was recorded many times. The rearrangement links TRBV7-2 to TRBJ1-5, with a possible D match to TRBD1 (6 bases). With 1 base removed from V and 0 bases from J, the gap between germline ends came to 7 bases. The CDR3 runs 15 residues. Germline V gives CDR1 SGHTA, CDR2 FQGNSA. CDR3 protein: CASSLDRDSNQPQHF. The CDR3 bases are TGTGCCAGCAGCTTAGACAGGGATAGCAATCAGCCCCAGCATTTT.

The rearrangement links TRBV7-2 to TRBJ1-1; 10 nucleotides match TRBD1. In germline, CDR1 is SGHTA, CDR2 FQGNSA. With 5 bases clipped from V and 9 bases from J, the junction kept 9 bases outside the gene matches. This CDR3 is built from 14 residues. CDR3 nucleotide sequence: TGTGCCAGCAGCGACGACAGGGGGCGGCGAAAAGCTTTCTTT. Translated, it gives CASSDDRGRRKAFF.

CDR3 coding DNA: TGTGCCAGCAGCCCAACCTGGACTAGCGCCTACGAGCAGTACTTC. Amino acid sequence: CASSPTWTSAYEQYF. The J gene is TRBJ2-7, the V gene TRBV7-2; 9 bases align to TRBD2. The CDR3 loop spans 15 amino acids. Germline CDR1 and CDR2: SGHTA and FQGNSA. J was trimmed by 2 bases and V by 5 bases; bases with no gene match: 7.

V usage is TRBV5-5 and J usage is TRBJ2-5; TRBD2 agrees at 12 bases. Germline V gene lookup returns CDR1 SGHKS and CDR2 YYEKEE (reference sequence). CDR3 size: 16 residues. With V trimmed by 1 base and J by 2 bases, 3 bases remained unmatched. The DNA for the CDR3 is TGTGCCAGCAGCTTGCGACTAGCGGGAGTACAAGAGACCCAGTACTTC. Translated, it gives CASSLRLAGVQETQYF.

This chain links TRBV25-1 with TRBJ2-3; D possibly matches TRBD1 or TRBD2 (8 bases each). Germline-derived CDR1 and CDR2 are MGHDK and SYGVNS. The CDR3 is made up of 16 amino acids. V lost 6 bases and J 1 base, leaving 17 bases between the germline ends. The CDR3 is CASSPGGTGRTDTQYF. As DNA, the CDR3 is TGTGCCAGCAGCCCGGGAGGGACAGGACGCACAGATACGCAGTATTTT.

The V gene is TRBV7-2, the J gene TRBJ2-5; possibly TRBD2 for D (6 bases). Per germline, CDR1 SGHTA and CDR2 FQGNSA. V was cut by 7 bases and J by 4 bases, with 16 bases left in between. The CDR3 totals 14 residues. CDR3 sequence (DNA): TGTGCCAGCAATCCTGGGGGGATGCGAGAGACCCAGTACTTC. This gives the protein CASNPGGMRETQYF. Full variable domain (missing parts from reference TRBV7-2 and TRBJ2-5): GAGVSQSPSNKVTEKGKDVELRCDPISGHTALYWYRQSLGQGLEFLIYFQGNSAPDKSGLPSDRFSAERTGGSVSTLTIQRTQQEDSAVYLCASNPGGMRETQYFGPGTRLLVL.

The chain recombines TRBV12-3 or TRBV12-4 with TRBJ2-5; 12 positions agree with TRBD2. The CDR3 is 16 residues long. Trimming at V came to 2 bases and at J to 2 bases, leaving 3 bases not matched to a gene. CDR3 sequence reads: CASSLRTSGVQETQYF. The CDR3 DNA is TGTGCCAGCAGTTTAAGGACTAGCGGGGTACAAGAGACCCAGTACTTC.

This clonotype turned up a few times. The chain couples TRBV2 to TRBJ1-4; D perhaps matches TRBD1 (5 bases). The CDR3 runs 14 residues. V lost 8 bases and J lost 3, with 13 bases in between. Germline loops: CDR1 SNHLY, CDR2 FYNNEI. The CDR3 DNA follows: TGTGCCAGCGGCCGACAGAGTTCTAATGAAAAACTGTTTTTT. It yields the protein CASGRQSSNEKLFF.

In its sample, this clonotype was seen a few times. This rearrangement joins TRBV12-3 or TRBV12-4 to TRBJ1-1, with TRBD1 matching over 7 bases. V was pared by 3 bases and J by 11 bases, with 6 bases of the junction left unmatched. CDR3 size: 12 residues. The CDR3 loop is CASSFEGAQAFF. Here the CDR3 DNA reads TGTGCCAGCAGTTTCGAGGGGGCGCAGGCTTTCTTT.

This clonotype was observed a handful of times. This chain links TRBV29-1 with TRBJ2-5, with TRBD1 as a possible D gene (5 bases). The CDR3 runs 15 residues. Trimming pared 7 bases from V and 5 bases from J, leaving 23 bases between. CDR1 is SQVTM and CDR2 is ANQGSEA in the germline V gene. CDR3 in DNA: TGCAGCGCGAGCTTGGGCTGGGCGAAGGGGGAGACCCAGTACTTC. Its translation is CSASLGWAKGETQYF.

This clonotype came up a few times. This sequence joins TRBV10-3 and TRBJ1-1, with a possible D match to TRBD1 (5 bases). This CDR3 is built from 13 residues. The V gene lost 5 bases and the J gene lost 0 bases, with 7 bases spanning the gap. Germline CDR1 reads ENHRY; CDR2 reads SYGVKD. Here the CDR3 DNA reads TGTGCCATCAGTAAGGGGTTGAACACTGAAGCTTTCTTT. Protein sequence: CAISKGLNTEAFF.

This clonotype came up a few times. This chain links TRBV7-2 with TRBJ2-3; TRBD2 matches 9 bases. The CDR3 is made up of 17 amino acids. V dropped 4 bases and J dropped 8; count of bases not matched to a gene: 16. Germline loops: CDR1 SGHTA, CDR2 FQGNSA. This CDR3 is CASSSLSGGRYLGTQYF. The CDR3 bases are TGTGCCAGCAGCTCCCTCAGCGGGGGGCGCTACCTTGGTACGCAGTATTTT. Supplemented by reference TRBV7-2 and TRBJ2-3, the full variable domain reads GAGVSQSPSNKVTEKGKDVELRCDPISGHTALYWYRQSLGQGLEFLIYFQGNSAPDKSGLPSDRFSAERTGGSVSTLTIQRTQQEDSAVYLCASSSLSGGRYLGTQYFGPGTRLTVL.

The gene calls are TRBV20-1 and TRBJ2-3; 7 bases are shared with TRBD2. Germline V gene data show CDR1 as DFQATT and CDR2 as SNEGSKA (reference sequence). CDR3 size: 14 residues. Trimming removed 7 bases from V and 2 bases from J; junction bases left unmatched: 9. CDR3 coding DNA: TGCAGTGTGCCGAGACTAGCAAACACAGATACGCAGTATTTT. It specifies CSVPRLANTDTQYF.

The table lists this clonotype with a count of one. The V gene is TRBV6-1, the J gene TRBJ1-2, with D unclear. The CDR3 totals 12 residues. Germline V gene lookup returns CDR1 MNHNS and CDR2 SASEGT. V was shortened by 7 bases and J by 9 bases, with 15 bases between the two germline ends. Here the CDR3 reads CASTLGRFRYTF. The CDR3 DNA reads TGTGCCAGCACCCTTGGGAGGTTTCGCTACACCTTC.

Ten or more counts support this clonotype. This chain's CDR3 is CASSLGVDRGRQNEQFF. CDR3 in DNA: TGTGCCAGCAGCTTAGGGGTAGACAGGGGGCGACAGAATGAGCAGTTCTTC. V is TRBV7-2 and J is TRBJ2-1; 10 bases agree with TRBD1. The germline V gene encodes CDR1 SGHTA and CDR2 FQGNSA. The ends lost 1 base at V and 7 bases at J; junction bases unmatched: 10. The CDR3 loop spans 17 amino acids. The full variable domain, its missing parts supplied by reference TRBV7-2 and TRBJ2-1, is GAGVSQSPSNKVTEKGKDVELRCDPISGHTALYWYRQSLGQGLEFLIYFQGNSAPDKSGLPSDRFSAERTGGSVSTLTIQRTQQEDSAVYLCASSLGVDRGRQNEQFFGPGTRLTVL.